The clone carrying this T cell receptor beta chain was observed a handful of times. The record originates from a study of human T cells and chemical hapten exposure. Study context: In the approximately 25-week study, patients were dosed weekly with diphenylcyclopropenone on the scalp throughout.

This sample's time point: patch test 1, 2 weeks after DPC sensitization. As for treatment: therapeutic diphenylcyclopropenone sensitization with weekly scalp DPC. Single cDNA molecules in the library carried unique molecular identifiers attached during preparation. MiXCR, applied by TCRdb to the RACE reads, yields one record per CDR3 protein. Altogether approximately 90,000 distinct CDR3 sequences are present, over 9.5% being singletons, with the ten largest covering approximately 2.2%. The CDR3 totals 16 residues. Germline-derived CDR1 and CDR2 are SGHTA and FQGNSA. V shed 3 bases, J shed 0 bases, and the junction held 6 bases outside the gene matches.

This clonotype was sampled from a man aged 35 to 55 with alopecia areata. Some clones in this sample may be carry-over from other donors' samples. The V and J genes are TRBV7-2 and TRBJ2-7, with 9 bases that match TRBD2. Here the sequenced sample was whole blood, taken in connection with sensitization to the hapten diphenylcyclopropenone (DPC). The DNA of the CDR3 is TGTGCCAGCAGCTTGCGGGAGGGAAAGAGCTCCTACGAGCAGTACTTC. This sequence encodes CASSLREGKSSYEQYF.